This TCR beta chain was found in a study of blood T cell repertoires in COVID-19. Whole-study context: Samples taken during acute and convalescent COVID-19 were collected in the United States, Italy and Spain. Sample material is recorded as cDNA or gDNA derived from T cells, B-cell-depleted T cells, or PBMCs.

Clones were read by immunoSEQ multiplex PCR, and TCRdb kept only the in-frame ones, dropping some. The data hold about 69,000 clones, with around 93% observed a single time. The CDR3 has 16 residues. The sample consisted of peripheral blood. The chain has TRBV12-1 and TRBJ2-1; the listed D gene, TRBD2, was not tested against the DNA. TRBV12-1 is termed a pseudogene. The TCR originated in a woman aged 55 to 70 with active COVID-19. This chain's CDR3 is CASSNLPKNSYNEQFF. CDR3 bases: TGTGCCAGCAGCAACCTACCGAAAAACTCCTACAATGAGCAGTTCTTC.